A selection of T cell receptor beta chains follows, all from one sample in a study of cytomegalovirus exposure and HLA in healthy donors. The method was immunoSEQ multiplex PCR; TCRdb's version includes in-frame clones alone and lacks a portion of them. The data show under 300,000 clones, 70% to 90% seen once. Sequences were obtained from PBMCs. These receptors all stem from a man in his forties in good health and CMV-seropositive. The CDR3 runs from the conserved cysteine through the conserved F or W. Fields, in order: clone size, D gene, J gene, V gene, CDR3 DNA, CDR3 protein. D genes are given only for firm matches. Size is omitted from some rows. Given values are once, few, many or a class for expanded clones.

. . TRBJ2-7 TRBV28 TGTGCCAGCAGCTTCAGGGAAATCTACGAGCAGTACTTC CASSFREIYEQYF
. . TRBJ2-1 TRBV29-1 TGCAGCGTTGGCAGGGGCACCTACAATGAGCAGTTCTTC CSVGRGTYNEQFF
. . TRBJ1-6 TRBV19 TGTGCCAGTAGTATAGCGGGGAATTCACCCCTCCACTTT CASSIAGNSPLHF
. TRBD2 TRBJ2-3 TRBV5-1 TGCGCCAGCAGCTCAAGACTAGCGTCAGATACGCAGTATTTT CASSSRLASDTQYF
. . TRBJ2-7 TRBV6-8 TGTGCCAGCAGTTACGCGGCAAAACGGGACGAGCAGTACTTC CASSYAAKRDEQYF
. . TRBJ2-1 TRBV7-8 TGTGCCAGCACCCAGGGGTCTTACTACAATGAGCAGTTCTTC CASTQGSYYNEQFF
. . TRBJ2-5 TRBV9 TGTGCCAGCAGCACCCGACTAGAAGAGACCCAGTACTTC CASSTRLEETQYF
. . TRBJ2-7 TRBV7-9 TGTGCCAGCAGCTTGGAGGTCAGCTCCTACGAGCAGTACTTC CASSLEVSSYEQYF
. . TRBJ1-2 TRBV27 TGTGCCAGCAGTCCCGGACAGCAGGCTTACTATGGCTACACCTTC CASSPGQQAYYGYTF
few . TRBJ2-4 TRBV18 TGTGCCAGCTCATCATCAGGGGCGAGGGCCAAAAACATTCAGTACTTC CASSSSGARAKNIQYF
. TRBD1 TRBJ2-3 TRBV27 TGTGCCAGCAGTTCGATGACAGGGGGGTATGCAGATACGCAGTATTTT CASSSMTGGYADTQYF
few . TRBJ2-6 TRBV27 TGTGCCAGCAGTTTGGCCGGGATACAACCCTCTGGGGCCAACGTCCTGACTTTC CASSLAGIQPSGANVLTF
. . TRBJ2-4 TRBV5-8 TGTGCCAGCAGCCCCGGTTATGACAAAAACATTCAGTACTTC CASSPGYDKNIQYF
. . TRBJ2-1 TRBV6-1 TGTGCCAGCAGTCCGTCCAAGGAGGCTGAGCAGTTCTTC CASSPSKEAEQFF
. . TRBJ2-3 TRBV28 TGTGCCAGCAGTTTATTTTTCGGGGGAGGAGATACGCAGTATTTT CASSLFFGGGDTQYF
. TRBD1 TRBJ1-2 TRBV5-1 TGCGCCAGCAGCCACCAGACAGGGGGTCGCGACTATGGCTACACCTTC CASSHQTGGRDYGYTF
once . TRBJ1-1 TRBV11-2 TGTGCCAGCAGCTTTAGGGAGGCTGGCACTGAAGCTTTCTTT CASSFREAGTEAFF
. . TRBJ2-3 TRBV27 TGTGCCAGCAGTCAGGCCAGCTATAGCACAGATACGCAGTATTTT CASSQASYSTDTQYF
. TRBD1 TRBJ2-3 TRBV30 TGTGCCTGGATTCTCCGGGACAGAGTAGATACGCAGTATTTT CAWILRDRVDTQYF
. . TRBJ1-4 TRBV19 TGTGCCAGCGGCGGACTTGCAACTAATGAAAAACTGTTTTTT CASGGLATNEKLFF
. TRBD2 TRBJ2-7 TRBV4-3 TGCGCCAGCAGCCCTAGGACTAGCGGATCCAACGAGCAGTACTTC CASSPRTSGSNEQYF
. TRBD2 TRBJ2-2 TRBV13 TGTGCCAGCAGCCGGGTAGCGGGAAGTACCGGGGAGCTGTTTTTT CASSRVAGSTGELFF
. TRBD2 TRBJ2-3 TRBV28 TGTGCCAGCAGTCTCTTAGCGGGCTCAGATACGCAGTATTTT CASSLLAGSDTQYF
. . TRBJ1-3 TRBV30 TGTGCCTGGAGTCCTCCCCAGGCCTCGGCTGGAAACACCATATATTTT CAWSPPQASAGNTIYF
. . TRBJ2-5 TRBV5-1 TGCGCCAGCAGCTTGCAGGGTAAACAAGAGACCCAGTACTTC CASSLQGKQETQYF
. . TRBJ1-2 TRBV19 TGTGCCAGTACGTCCTTATTGGGCGACTATGGCTACACCTTC CASTSLLGDYGYTF
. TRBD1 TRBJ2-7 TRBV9 TGTGCCAGCAGCGGACGGACAGGCTCCTACGAGCAGTACTTC CASSGRTGSYEQYF
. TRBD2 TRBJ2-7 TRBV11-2 TGTGCCAGCAGCTTCGGCGGGGGGGACGGCTACGAGCAGTACTTC CASSFGGGDGYEQYF
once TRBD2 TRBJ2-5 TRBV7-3 TGTGCCAGCAGCCTAGGGACTAGCGGCCAAGAGACCCAGTACTTC CASSLGTSGQETQYF
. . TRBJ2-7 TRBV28 TGTGCCAGCAGTTTGGGTCAGGGCTCCTACGAGCAGTACTTC CASSLGQGSYEQYF
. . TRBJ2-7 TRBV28 TGTGCCAGCAGGCACGACAGGCTGCACCCCTACGAGCAGTACTTC CASRHDRLHPYEQYF
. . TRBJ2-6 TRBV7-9 TGTGCCAGCAGCTTTCGGAGCTCTGGGGCCAACGTCCTGACTTTC CASSFRSSGANVLTF
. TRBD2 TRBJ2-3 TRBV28 TGTGCCAGCAGTAGGGGACTAGCGGGAGCGAAGGGCACAGATACGCAGTATTTT CASSRGLAGAKGTDTQYF
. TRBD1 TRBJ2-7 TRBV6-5 TGTGCCAGCAGGGATGGACAGGACTACGAGCAGTACTTC CASRDGQDYEQYF
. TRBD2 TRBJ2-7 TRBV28 TGTGCCAGCAGTTTCCGGGGGGTGAGCTCCTACGAGCAGTACTTC CASSFRGVSSYEQYF
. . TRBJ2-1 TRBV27 TGTGCCAGCAGCCCGGCGGGGGCTCAGGTTTCCTACAATGAGCAGTTCTTC CASSPAGAQVSYNEQFF
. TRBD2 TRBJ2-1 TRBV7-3 TGTGCCAGCAGCCCCCTCCTAGCGGGGGGGGGCGAGCAGTTCTTC CASSPLLAGGGEQFF
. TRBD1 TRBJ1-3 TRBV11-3 TGTGCCAGCAGCTTAACGGGACAGGGAAGTGGAAACACCATATATTTT CASSLTGQGSGNTIYF
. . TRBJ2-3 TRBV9 TGTGCCAGCAGCGTAGCTCCAGATAGCACAGATACGCAGTATTTT CASSVAPDSTDTQYF
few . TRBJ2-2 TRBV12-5 TGTGCTAGTGGCCCAACGGGTACCCGGGAGCTGTTTTTT CASGPTGTRELFF